This passage covers 11 T cell receptor beta chains from one sample sequenced in a study of T cell repertoires in cytomegalovirus infection. From the reads, TCRdb called clonotypes with MiXCR, one entry per CDR3 protein. The table records 500,000 or so distinct CDR3 sequences, approximately 16% of them present only once. The sequencing sample was made of CD8+ T cells from PBMCs. These receptor sequences come from a human donor in good health (CMV status not recorded). Some clones in this sample may be carry-over from other donors' samples.

A single count supports this clonotype. This rearrangement joins TRBV9 to TRBJ1-2; TRBD1 matches at 7 bases. V gave up 3 bases and J gave up 7 bases; unmatched junction bases: 6. The CDR3 spans 13 residues. Germline CDR1 SGDLS, CDR2 YYNGEE. The CDR3 DNA follows: TGTGCCAGCAGCGGCTTGGCAGGGGGTGGCTACACCTTC. It codes for CASSGLAGGGYTF.

A few counts support this clonotype. The V gene is TRBV18, the J gene TRBJ1-4; D is perhaps TRBD1 (5 bases). CDR1 KGHSH and CDR2 LQKENI come from the germline V gene. CDR3 length equals 14 residues. Deletions cut 0 bases from V and 5 bases from J, with 7 bases between. The CDR3 spells CASSPPGRNEKLFF. The CDR3 coding sequence is TGTGCCAGCTCACCACCGGGGCGCAATGAAAAACTGTTTTTT.

This clonotype was seen only a few times. V usage is TRBV5-1 and J usage is TRBJ2-5, with D possibly being TRBD2 (6 bases). The CDR3 covers 16 residues. CDR1 is SGHRS, CDR2 YFSETQ, per germline. V was trimmed by 4 bases and J by 3 bases, leaving 19 bases between them. CDR3 sequence (DNA): TGCGCCAGCAGCCACCCGCCGGGAGTAAGGGAAGAGACCCAGTACTTC. Translated: CASSHPPGVREETQYF. The full variable domain, in which reference TRBV5-1 and TRBJ2-5 provide the parts outside the CDR3, is KAGVTQTPRYLIKTRGQQVTLSCSPISGHRSVSWYQQTPGQGLQFLFEYFSETQRNKGNFPGRFSGRQFSNSRSEMNVSTLELGDSALYLCASSHPPGVREETQYFGPGTRLLVL.

The chain couples TRBV2 to TRBJ2-7; perhaps TRBD1 as D (5 bases). Germline V gives CDR1 SNHLY, CDR2 FYNNEI. This CDR3 has 14 residues. The V gene lost 1 base and the J gene lost 3 bases, with 10 bases spanning the gap. CDR3 sequence (DNA): TGTGCCAGCAGTGAAGTCCAGACAGTCTACGAGCAGTACTTC. Its protein is CASSEVQTVYEQYF.

This clonotype occurred many times. The chain uses TRBV7-6 and TRBJ2-1; D is perhaps TRBD2 (5 bases). V dropped 2 bases and J dropped 7 bases, with 21 bases sitting between them. CDR1 and CDR2 (germline): SGHVS, FNYEAQ. The CDR3 contains 17 residues. CDR3 nucleotides: TGTGCCAGCAGCTTATTCAGCATAGAACTAGTCAATAATGAGCAGTTCTTC. It is translated as CASSLFSIELVNNEQFF.

This clonotype was counted at least ten times. V gene TRBV7-9 combines with J gene TRBJ2-2, with D possibly being TRBD1 (5 bases). Trimming cost V 4 bases and J 2 bases, with 11 bases left between them. The CDR3 spans 15 residues. CDR1 is SEHNR and CDR2 is FQNEAQ in the germline V gene (reference sequence). CDR3 in DNA: TGTGCCAGCAGCTCCCTTGACAGAAACACCGGGGAGCTGTTTTTT. Its translation is CASSSLDRNTGELFF.

The V gene is TRBV15, the J gene TRBJ1-5; 7 nucleotides line up with TRBD1. Trimming took 1 base from V and 7 from J; bases not matched to a gene: 4. Germline CDR1 and CDR2: LNHNV and YYDKDF (reference sequence). The CDR3 is made up of 14 amino acids. The CDR3 nucleotides are TGTGCCACCAGCAGAGCAGGGGGTGTACAGCCCCAGCATTTT. This encodes CATSRAGGVQPQHF.

This clonotype is a singleton in its sample. Here the CDR3 omits its conserved ending phenylalanine or tryptophan, so a read error is the likely source. The limits of the CDR3 on the DNA are not certain, so only TCRdb's listed CDR3 is given. The chain has TRBV18 and TRBJ1-2; TRBD1, the table's D call, was not compared with the DNA. The CDR3 region is 14 residues in length, termini included. Germline V gene sequence: CDR1 KGHSH, CDR2 LQKENI. The CDR3: CASSPGQGHRGYTL.

This clonotype has at least ten counts. The CDR3 spells CASSPATSGSQETQYF. CDR3 nucleotides: TGTGCCAGCAGCCCAGCGACTAGCGGGAGCCAAGAGACCCAGTACTTC. The V gene is TRBV7-8, the J gene TRBJ2-5; 12 bases map to TRBD2. Germline loops: CDR1 SGHVS, CDR2 FQNEAQ. The CDR3 has 16 residues. V gave up 5 bases and J gave up 1 base; unmatched junction bases: 5.

The chain couples TRBV6-1 to TRBJ1-1, with TRBD1 matching 9 bases. Germline trimming cut 6 bases from V and 3 bases from J; bases unmatched to any gene: 5. Germline values: CDR1 MNHNS, CDR2 SASEGT. CDR3 length: 14 residues. The CDR3 DNA follows: TGTGCCAGCAGGTGGACAGGGGACGACACTGAAGCTTTCTTT. This translates into CASRWTGDDTEAFF.

The chain uses TRBV7-9 and TRBJ2-7; D is possibly TRBD1 (6 bases). The CDR3 covers 12 residues. The germline V and J ends were trimmed by 6 bases and 5 bases, with 11 bases remaining between them. Germline CDR1 is SEHNR and CDR2 is FQNEAQ (reference sequence). CDR3 residues: CASSPGTNEQYF. CDR3 coding DNA: TGTGCCAGCAGTCCAGGGACAAACGAGCAGTACTTC.